This record concerns one T cell receptor (beta chain) sequence. Its cognate antigen has yet to be identified. No much larger clonotype is one base removed from it; base qualities were not supplied. This sample is drawn from a study of cytomegalovirus exposure and HLA in healthy donors (dated by TCRdb to about 2017). Notes on the research overall: An earlier analysis of approximately 600 of the donors reported about 250 Gb of sequence data and around 110 million unique TCR beta sequences from 190 million or so T cells. Roughly 300 gigabases of sequencing data and 70 million to 100 million unique TCR sequences were included in an early release covering 550 to 800 HLA-typed donors. Of the roughly 410 genotyped donors, approximately 81% were placed in the genetic ancestry cluster associated with self-reported Caucasian donors. The study aimed to test whether cataloging public T cell receptors could reveal signatures of past pathogen exposure. Using immunosequencing, the study profiled T cell repertoires from 666 subjects and related those repertoires to cytomegalovirus serostatus. Besides the first cohort of around 670 subjects, a separate validation cohort made up of over a hundred different subjects was used. The study combined high-throughput TCR immunosequencing, statistical association of individual TCRs with disease status, and machine learning to predict cytomegalovirus infection status. To study patterns of TCR occurrence, a later analysis re-analyzed previously published TCR beta repertoires from 700 or so donors and added high-resolution HLA genotyping. Rather than drawing on any new phenotypic data, the later analysis identified candidate immune exposures from TCR beta sequences and the way those sequences occurred across donors. To decide whether each TCR beta V gene segment behaved as functional or pseudogenic, an earlier analysis of some 580 of the donors relied on high-throughput TCR beta sequencing. Donor age, sex, ethnicity and CMV serostatus were compiled alongside the repertoire data. A later genetic analysis took genome-wide SNP genotypes for about 55% of the 666 donors and used that subset as a discovery cohort. Every repertoire in the discovery cohort had been generated on one and the same sequencing platform. Both class I and class II loci were covered by HLA typing, at four-digit resolution. The number of typed donors differed by locus: about 620-630 for A, B, C, DRB1 and DQB1; 522 for DQA1; 606 for DPA1; and roughly 490 for DPB1. A handful of DR-DQ haplotypes were handled as single units for association and clustering because linkage in the cohort was strong. Among about 400 genotyped donors of the cohort, an average of about 240,000 unique TCR beta nucleotide sequences was sequenced per donor, of which about 19% were non-productive. General findings and caveats noted by the study authors: In a later genetic analysis, a missense DCLRE1C variant was associated with V-gene and J-gene trimming of TCR beta chains, and the association was replicated in an independent cohort. The classifier was reported to diagnose cytomegalovirus status with high specificity and sensitivity in both the original cohort and the validation cohort. The earlier analysis of approximately 590 of the donors excluded roughly 16 rarely observed V segments, including chromosome 9 orphons, because counts were too low. Most CMV-associated TCR beta chains appeared to be HLA-restricted in a later analysis, and the HLA associations seemed to be driven largely by CMV exposure. In a later analysis, TCR association rates were found to vary across HLA loci, with the most associated TCRs seen for DRB1 alleles and the fewest for HLA-C alleles. Some IMGT-functional V segments, including TRBV6-2 and TRBV6-3, could not be distinguished by the 87-base-pair reads and were therefore excluded. Presence/absence analyses assumed roughly uniform sequencing depth across donors, an assumption that may not hold. Because some donors lacked HLA typing at each locus, the association tests relied only on the typed subset. Compared with equally common non-associated chains, HLA-associated TCR beta chains in a later analysis were more clonally expanded and had lower generation probabilities. The cohort was sequenced for TCR beta chains only, and without alpha or paired-chain data the features that could be detected were limited. In an earlier analysis of approximately 590 of the donors, most TCR beta V segments appeared in productive rearrangements about 87% or about 30% of the time, broadly matching IMGT annotations. Linkage disequilibrium might explain the correlated functional status among segregating V segments, but an unknown experimental factor could not be excluded. According to the authors, the approach could potentially be generalized to other disease states and immunological phenotypes. Strong co-occurrence of HLA alleles, especially DR and DQ, made assigning TCR associations to individual alleles difficult. The sequencing pipeline was judged likely to have produced a cluster of highly shared sequence variants as a technical artifact. Compared with the roughly 670-donor mean, donors in an Asian-associated ancestry cluster had fewer N-insertions in productive TCRs, according to a later genetic analysis. In a later analysis, more than 15,000 TCR beta sequences were associated with specific HLA alleles at a false discovery rate of 0.05. A further reported finding was that TCR beta sequences accurately predicted the HLA-A and HLA-B alleles for most subjects in the first cohort. A total of 150 to 200 TCR beta chains were listed by the study as associated with cytomegalovirus. Immune exposure information for the cohort was limited to CMV serostatus. Three of the identified cytomegalovirus-associated TCR beta chains were confirmed in vitro to be specific for cytomegalovirus antigens. While some public TCRs were present in many individuals, most TCR sequences turned up only very rarely across donors. In a later analysis, several top co-occurrence clusters were reported to appear linked to parvovirus B19, influenza, CMV and Epstein-Barr virus.

The library was obtained by the immunoSEQ multiplex PCR assay. A mixture of 60 forward primers for TCR Vbeta segments and 13 reverse primers for TCR Jbeta segments was used in the multiplex PCR. The CDR3 region of rearranged TCR beta genes was amplified from genomic DNA by a multiplex PCR assay. The amplified TCR beta libraries were sequenced on the Illumina HiSeq System as 87-base-pair reads. The paper's processing steps were these. A later analysis counted 75 million to 100 million unique TCR beta chains across the approximately 700 repertoires, and some 11 million of these chains were shared by at least two donors. To remove PCR and sequencing errors, raw reads were error-corrected and collapsed into unique sequences using a nearest-neighbor algorithm that merged closely related sequences. CDR3 sequences were aligned to IMGT reference sequences to assign V, D and J gene segments. For a sequence to be retained, a match of at least six nucleotides was required to both a V gene segment and a J gene segment. A rearrangement was called productive if the CDR3 had no stop codons and remained in frame with V and J, and every other rearrangement was called non-productive. Following IMGT convention, CDR3 was defined as the stretch from the second conserved V-encoded cysteine to the conserved J-encoded phenylalanine. The earlier analysis of 500 to 650 of the donors excluded any sequence lacking an unambiguous match to a single V gene segment. In an earlier analysis of 587 of the donors, a V segment was called functional when productive rearrangements were above 56.7%, and segregating when the standard deviation between donors exceeded 5%. To diagnose cytomegalovirus status from the catalog of TCR beta chain sequences, a statistical classification framework was built. A later analysis assigned V and J genes by comparing TCR nucleotide sequences with IMGT/GENE-DB human TR gene sequences. Using the TCRdist pipeline, a later analysis assigned CDR3 sequences along with most-parsimonious VDJ recombination scenarios. In a later analysis, each TCR beta chain was defined by its CDR3 amino acid sequence together with its V-gene family, and reads lacking a unique V-gene family were excluded. As a way to deal with suspected cross-contamination and a sequencing artifact, a later analysis dropped 592 nucleotide sequences that were highly shared and had low generation probability. In a later analysis, a clonal expansion index was calculated for each public chain from normalized within-repertoire ranks of inferred template counts. Generation probabilities in a later analysis came from a VDJ recombination model fitted to out-of-frame rearrangements, and those results were checked against IGoR. A later analysis scored TCR-TCR, TCR-HLA and TCR-CMV co-occurrence with hypergeometric tests, applying a repertoire-size bias correction to TCR pairs. To estimate false discovery rates, a later analysis permuted the HLA or CMV assignments 20 times. A later analysis grouped co-occurring TCRs with DBSCAN, adding TCRdist sequence similarity when clustering within HLA-allele-positive subsets. Repertoires with fewer than 30,000 or more than 120,000 public chains, plus five repertoires with anomalous nucleotide sharing, were excluded from co-occurrence clustering. TCRdb took over this immuneACCESS table, retaining in-frame rearrangements with V and J assigned. Such tables are incomplete; in checked studies, under half of the missing clones stem from an unresolved V gene, and the remainder is unexplained. V, J and clone size are taken as reported in that table, and D and trimming were inferred from the DNA itself. The sample table holds 150,000 to 200,000 clones, of which around 69% were seen once. Approximately 1.3% of the sample comes from the top ten.

The germline V gene (reference sequence) specifies SEHNR as CDR1 and FQNEAQ as CDR2. The CDR3 spans 12 residues, from the cysteine through the phenylalanine. Just CDR3 DNA is preserved here, 36 bases in frame from base 1. For this chain, trimming is 5 bases at the V end and 7 bases at the J end, and the number of junction bases without a gene match is 4. The cohort was made up of 500 to 800 healthy bone marrow donors. Cohort members were all nominally healthy when sampled, although unrecorded immune exposures were likely present. The donor was CMV seronegative and belonged to the group of around 400 seronegative cohort members. A peripheral blood sample was collected from each donor, and TCR beta sequencing was performed on peripheral blood mononuclear cells. The Qiagen DNeasy Blood Extraction Kit was used to extract genomic DNA from the blood cell samples.

The sequence was collected from a man aged 55 to 70 in good health and CMV-seronegative. The V gene is TRBV7-9 and the J gene is TRBJ2-5; 7 nucleotides in the junction match TRBD1. The sequenced material came from PBMCs. The nucleotide sequence reads TGTGCCAGCAGCGGGGACAGACCGACCCAGTACTTC. It translates as CASSGDRPTQYF.